Shown below are 29 T cell receptor beta chains from a single sample sequenced in a study of control samples from healthy donors and cancer patients. The protocol was immunoSEQ multiplex PCR, while the TCRdb copy is restricted to in-frame clones and leaves out a portion. The sample consists of some 140,000 clones, about 94% of them appearing once. Sequenced input: blood. Receptors originate from a man aged 35-49 years in good health.

The rearrangement uses TRBV10-3 and TRBJ1-6; D gene unclear. Germline CDR1 ENHRY, CDR2 SYGVKD. The CDR3 runs to 15 residues. V was trimmed by 2 bases and J by 0 bases, leaving 5 bases between them. Here the CDR3 reads CAISEGSSYNSPLHF. The CDR3 DNA follows: TGTGCCATCAGTGAGGGAAGCTCCTATAATTCACCCCTCCACTTT.

J is TRBJ1-5 and V is TRBV28; D might be TRBD1 (5 bases). CDR3 length: 14 amino acids. Germline CDR1 MDHEN, CDR2 SYDVKM. Trimming removed 6 bases at V and 6 bases at J, with 15 bases between. The CDR3 loop is CASSRSGAIQPQHF. The CDR3 DNA reads TGTGCCAGCAGCCGATCCGGGGCAATTCAGCCCCAGCATTTT.

The chain links TRBV6-1 to TRBJ2-1; TRBD2 matches at 7 bases. The germline gives CDR1 MNHNS, CDR2 SASEGT. V dropped 2 bases and J dropped 9; count of bases not matched to a gene: 13. The CDR3 length is 16 residues. As DNA, the CDR3 is TGTGCCAGCAGTGAAACCCTGCTTCGGCTAGCGGCTGAGCAGTTCTTC. Residues: CASSETLLRLAAEQFF.

The gene calls are TRBV27 and TRBJ2-3; the match to TRBD2 covers 7 bases. V gave up 5 bases and J gave up 8 bases; unmatched junction bases: 13. The CDR3 contains 15 residues. The germline gives CDR1 MNHEY, CDR2 SMNVEV (reference sequence). The CDR3 DNA follows: TGTGCCAGCAGTCCCCGGACTAGGTTAAGTGGTACGCAGTATTTT. It specifies CASSPRTRLSGTQYF.

CDR3 sequence reads: CASSLDSGLLSYEQYF. The CDR3 nucleotides read TGTGCCAGCAGCTTAGATTCGGGGCTTCTATCCTACGAGCAGTACTTC. This chain uses TRBV7-2 with TRBJ2-7; D may be TRBD1 or TRBD2 (5 bases each). With 1 base removed from V and 1 base from J, the gap between germline ends came to 14 bases. The CDR3 runs to 16 residues. Germline lookup yields CDR1 SGHTA and CDR2 FQGNSA.

V gene TRBV19 combines with J gene TRBJ2-2; D is unresolved. Germline CDR1 LNHDA, CDR2 SQIVND (reference sequence). The CDR3 is made up of 16 amino acids. V gave up 6 bases and J gave up 0 bases, with 14 bases separating them. The CDR3 spells CASRPLEPPNTGELFF. The CDR3 DNA follows: TGTGCCAGTAGACCCCTTGAACCACCGAACACCGGGGAGCTGTTTTTT.

The rearrangement uses TRBV14 and TRBJ1-2, with D hard to call. This CDR3 is 13 amino acids long. Trimming pared 4 bases from V and 4 bases from J, leaving 10 bases between. Germline V CDR1 and CDR2: SGHDN, FVKESK. The CDR3 loop reads CASSPWTGYGYTF. The CDR3 region has the DNA TGTGCCAGCAGCCCCTGGACGGGCTATGGCTACACCTTC.

The chain uses TRBV19 and TRBJ2-1; no clear D. This CDR3 is 14 amino acids long. Germline values: CDR1 LNHDA, CDR2 SQIVND (reference sequence). The V and J ends lost 2 bases and 7 bases respectively, with 12 bases between them. Here the CDR3 reads CASSIRPGGNEQFF. The CDR3 DNA sequence: TGTGCCAGTAGTATACGTCCGGGTGGGAATGAGCAGTTCTTC.

The chain joins TRBV7-8 to TRBJ2-5, with 9 bases lining up with TRBD2. Germline CDR1 SGHVS, CDR2 FQNEAQ. The CDR3 has 17 residues. With 1 base clipped from V and 1 base from J, the junction kept 7 bases outside the gene matches. CDR3 sequence: CASSLGGGGGAQETQYF. CDR3 sequence (DNA): TGTGCCAGCAGCTTAGGTGGGGGCGGGGGGGCCCAAGAGACCCAGTACTTC. Full variable domain (missing parts from reference TRBV7-8 and TRBJ2-5): GAGVSQSPRYKVAKRGQDVALRCDPISGHVSLFWYQQALGQGPEFLTYFQNEAQLDKSGLPSDRFFAERPEGSVSTLKIQRTQQEDSAVYLCASSLGGGGGAQETQYFGPGTRLLVL.

The V and J genes are TRBV5-1 and TRBJ1-2; 9 bases align to TRBD1. With 0 bases clipped from V and 5 bases from J, the junction kept 5 bases outside the gene matches. The CDR3 consists of 15 residues. From germline, CDR1 is SGHRS and CDR2 YFSETQ. The chain's CDR3 is CASSLERDRDYGYTF. In DNA, the CDR3 is TGCGCCAGCAGCTTGGAGCGGGACAGGGATTATGGCTACACCTTC.

The chain joins TRBV7-8 to TRBJ1-1; D is ambiguous. Trimming removed 8 bases at V and 0 bases at J, with 7 bases between. CDR3 length: 12 amino acids. CDR1 is SGHVS, CDR2 FQNEAQ, per germline. CDR3 loop: CASGQMNTEAFF. CDR3 bases: TGTGCCAGCGGTCAGATGAACACTGAAGCTTTCTTT.

The chain carries TRBV13 and TRBJ2-7; D is unclear. Germline-derived CDR1 and CDR2 are PRHDT and FYEKMQ (reference sequence). The CDR3 extends over 14 amino acids. V lost 2 bases, J lost 0 bases, and 8 bases lay in between. In DNA form, the CDR3 reads TGTGCCAGCAGCTTACGCCCAAGCTCCTACGAGCAGTACTTC. Translating it yields CASSLRPSSYEQYF.

This chain uses TRBV4-1 with TRBJ2-3; D is possibly TRBD2 (6 bases). The V gene's germline CDR1 is MGHRA and CDR2 YSYEKL. Trimming stripped 2 bases from V and 0 bases from J, with 9 bases between. The CDR3 sequence is 15 residues long. In nucleotides, the CDR3 is TGCGCCAGCAGCCAACTCCGGGGGAGCACAGATACGCAGTATTTT. The encoded protein is CASSQLRGSTDTQYF.

In its sample, this clone was seen once. The chain has TRBV2 and TRBJ2-7, with 9 bases that match TRBD1. Germline CDR1 is SNHLY and CDR2 is FYNNEI. The CDR3 sequence is 14 residues long. With V trimmed by 4 bases and J by 9 bases, 10 bases remained unmatched. CDR3 sequence reads: CASSGDRVEPGQYF. DNA for the CDR3: TGTGCCAGCAGTGGGGACAGGGTGGAACCCGGGCAGTACTTC. The variable domain in full, with the rest retrieved from reference TRBV2 and TRBJ2-7, is EPEVTQTPSHQVTQMGQEVILRCVPISNHLYFYWYRQILGQKVEFLVSFYNNEISEKSEIFDDQFSVERPDGSNFTLKIRSTKLEDSAMYFCASSGDRVEPGQYFGPGTRLTVT.

This chain joins TRBV11-2 and TRBJ1-2; a possible D gene is TRBD1 (6 bases). Trimming removed 5 bases at V and 2 bases at J, with 15 bases between. CDR3 length: 15 amino acids. Germline V lookup: CDR1 SGHAT, CDR2 FQNNGV. DNA for the CDR3: TGTGCCAGCAGCCGATCTGGGGGGGCGAACTATGGCTACACCTTC. This encodes CASSRSGGANYGYTF.

The rearrangement joins TRBV11-3 to TRBJ1-1; TRBD1 is a possible D gene (5 bases). This CDR3 spans 12 amino acids. Germline CDR1 SGHNT, CDR2 YENEEA. V gave up 5 bases and J gave up 2 bases, with 6 bases separating them. In DNA, the CDR3 is TGTGCCAGCAGCGGGACTAACACTGAAGCTTTCTTT. Protein product: CASSGTNTEAFF.

Only one count was recorded for this clone. This rearrangement joins TRBV19 to TRBJ2-3, with 8 bases aligning to TRBD1. This CDR3 has 16 amino acids. Trimming cost V 1 base and J 4 bases; bases outside gene matches: 7. Looked up from germline, CDR1 is LNHDA and CDR2 is SQIVND (reference sequence). The CDR3 is CASSIAQGALSDTQYF. CDR3 in DNA: TGTGCCAGTAGTATAGCCCAGGGGGCGCTTTCAGATACGCAGTATTTT.

The rearrangement joins TRBV20-1 to TRBJ1-4, with D unclear. Germline V CDR1 and CDR2: DFQATT, SNEGSKA (reference sequence). The CDR3 sequence is 11 residues long. Trimming took 7 bases from V and 8 from J, leaving 11 bases between them. CDR3 amino acids: CSVKSGEKLFF. In DNA, the CDR3 is TGCAGTGTTAAGAGTGGGGAAAAACTGTTTTTT.

This chain links TRBV9 with TRBJ1-4, with a tentative D call TRBD1 (6 bases). Germline CDR1 reads SGDLS; CDR2 reads YYNGEE. V gave up 6 bases and J gave up 8 bases, with 17 bases separating them. The CDR3 has 14 residues. In DNA, the CDR3 is TGTGCCAGCATCCCCCCACCAGGGGAGGAAAAACTGTTTTTT. Protein sequence: CASIPPPGEEKLFF.

This clone is a singleton in its sample. V is TRBV19 and J is TRBJ2-2, with 9 bases fitting TRBD2. J was trimmed by 1 base and V by 5 bases; bases with no gene match: 11. Germline V gives CDR1 LNHDA, CDR2 SQIVND (reference sequence). This CDR3 region has 18 residues. The CDR3 here is CASSYLAGNSGNTGELFF. CDR3 DNA: TGTGCCAGTAGTTACCTAGCGGGGAACTCGGGGAACACCGGGGAGCTGTTTTTT.

V is TRBV19 and J is TRBJ1-4; 7 nucleotides agree with TRBD1. The trim removed 7 bases at V and 5 bases at J, leaving 10 bases unmatched. In germline, CDR1 is LNHDA, CDR2 SQIVND (reference sequence). The CDR3 is 15 residues long. Written as DNA, the CDR3 is TGTGCCAGTAAATTTACGGGACAGTCGAATGAAAAACTGTTTTTT. As protein: CASKFTGQSNEKLFF.

J is TRBJ1-4 and V is TRBV7-6; a weak D match, TRBD1 (5 bases). The CDR3 spans 15 residues. V was pared by 4 bases and J by 4 bases, with 13 bases between. The germline CDR1 and CDR2 sequences are SGHVS and FNYEAQ. CDR3 sequence reads: CASSSGGSSNEKLFF. CDR3 nucleotide sequence: TGTGCCAGCAGCTCCGGGGGTTCAAGTAATGAAAAACTGTTTTTT.

The chain recombines TRBV6-1 with TRBJ2-7, with unresolved D. The CDR3 is 14 residues long. Between the trimmed V and J ends, which lost 2 bases and 6 bases, there was a span of 14 bases. In germline, CDR1 is MNHNS, CDR2 SASEGT. The CDR3 is CASSERITPPEQYF. The CDR3 DNA reads as TGTGCCAGCAGTGAAAGGATCACTCCGCCCGAGCAGTACTTC.

The chain has TRBV27 and TRBJ1-5; D is unresolved. The V gene lost 3 bases and the J gene lost 0 bases, with 15 bases spanning the gap. CDR1 is MNHEY and CDR2 is SMNVEV in the germline V gene (reference sequence). The CDR3 consists of 17 residues. The CDR3 DNA is TGTGCCAGCAGTTTTCGAGGTGGGCCATATAGCAATCAGCCCCAGCATTTT. It yields the protein CASSFRGGPYSNQPQHF.

The rearrangement joins TRBV13 to TRBJ2-7, with TRBD2 as a possible D gene (6 bases). V was shortened by 3 bases and J by 2 bases, with 11 bases between the two germline ends. The germline V gene encodes CDR1 PRHDT and CDR2 FYEKMQ (reference sequence). The CDR3 extends over 14 amino acids. As DNA, the CDR3 is TGTGCCAGCAGCTTGGCACGGGAGACCTACGAGCAGTACTTC. Its protein product is CASSLARETYEQYF.

The rearrangement links TRBV6-2 or TRBV6-3 to TRBJ1-1; 7 bases fit TRBD1. Germline CDR1 and CDR2: MNHEY and SVGEGT. V shed 5 bases and J 2 bases; nucleotides not matched to a gene: 11. This CDR3 region has 16 residues. The CDR3 spells CASSATGEAPNTEAFF. CDR3 bases: TGTGCCAGCAGTGCTACAGGGGAGGCTCCCAACACTGAAGCTTTCTTT.

This chain uses TRBV24-1 with TRBJ2-4, with 7 bases lining up with TRBD1. This CDR3 comprises 18 residues. The V gene end was trimmed by 2 bases and the J gene end by 7 bases; junction bases not matched to a gene: 16. CDR1 and CDR2 (germline): KGHDR, SFDVKD. The CDR3 reads CATSDSTGTVANSNIQYF. CDR3 bases: TGTGCCACCAGTGATTCGACCGGGACAGTGGCAAATTCGAACATTCAGTACTTC.

This chain uses TRBV9 with TRBJ2-3; either TRBD1 or TRBD2 may supply D (5 bases each). This CDR3 has 15 amino acids. Trimming removed 0 bases at V and 3 bases at J, with 11 bases between. Germline assignment: CDR1 SGDLS and CDR2 YYNGEE. The chain's CDR3 is CASSVVRGGTDTQYF. The CDR3 region has the DNA TGTGCCAGCAGCGTAGTAAGGGGCGGGACAGATACGCAGTATTTT.

In its sample, this clone was seen once. The V call is TRBV7-9, the J call TRBJ1-6; D is uncertain. The CDR3 spans 16 residues. Germline V lookup: CDR1 SEHNR, CDR2 FQNEAQ (reference sequence). The V and J ends lost 7 bases and 7 bases respectively, with 20 bases between them. CDR3 bases: TGTGCCAGCACCCCGAGGGCCACGAACCAAAATTCACCCCTCCACTTT. Translated, it gives CASTPRATNQNSPLHF.